This T cell receptor (beta chain) is from a study of cytomegalovirus exposure and HLA in healthy donors. 13 Jbeta primers and 60 Vbeta primers were used for the PCR. TCRdb's copy holds only in-frame clones and misses some; the assay was immunoSEQ multiplex PCR. The sample includes roughly 150,000 clones, 65% to 70% of them seen just once. Between the trimmed V and J ends, which lost 4 bases and 2 bases, there was a span of 6 bases. Germline V gene data show CDR1 as ENHRY and CDR2 as SYGVKD. The CDR3 length is 12 residues. The chain employs TRBV10-3 and TRBJ2-7; D uncertain. Sequenced input: PBMCs. The receptor was derived from a man aged 25-45 years in good health and CMV-seropositive. The CDR3 here is CAISGQTYEQYF. CDR3 coding DNA: TGTGCCATCAGTGGACAAACCTACGAGCAGTACTTC.